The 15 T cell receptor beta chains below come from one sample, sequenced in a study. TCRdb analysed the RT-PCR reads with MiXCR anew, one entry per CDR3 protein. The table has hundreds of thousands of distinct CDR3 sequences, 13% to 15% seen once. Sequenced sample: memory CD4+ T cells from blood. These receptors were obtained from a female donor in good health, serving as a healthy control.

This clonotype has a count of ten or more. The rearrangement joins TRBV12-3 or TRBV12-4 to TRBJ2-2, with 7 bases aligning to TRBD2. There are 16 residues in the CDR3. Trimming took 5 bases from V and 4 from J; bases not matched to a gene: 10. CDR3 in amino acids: CASSPSGLQGTGELFF. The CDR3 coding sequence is TGTGCCAGCAGTCCTAGCGGACTCCAGGGCACCGGGGAGCTGTTTTTT.

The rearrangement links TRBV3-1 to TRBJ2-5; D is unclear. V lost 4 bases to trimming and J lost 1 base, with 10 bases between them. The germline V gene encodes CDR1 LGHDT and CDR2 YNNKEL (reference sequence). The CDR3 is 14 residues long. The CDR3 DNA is TGTGCCAGCAGCCCCCTTCAGGCCCAAGAGACCCAGTACTTC. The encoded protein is CASSPLQAQETQYF.

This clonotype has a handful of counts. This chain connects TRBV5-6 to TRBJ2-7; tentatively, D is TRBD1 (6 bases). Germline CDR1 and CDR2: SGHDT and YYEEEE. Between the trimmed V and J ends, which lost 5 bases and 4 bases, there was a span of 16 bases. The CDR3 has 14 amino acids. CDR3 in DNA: TGTGCCAGCAGATCGAGACAGGTTTGGTACGAGCAGTACTTC. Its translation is CASRSRQVWYEQYF.

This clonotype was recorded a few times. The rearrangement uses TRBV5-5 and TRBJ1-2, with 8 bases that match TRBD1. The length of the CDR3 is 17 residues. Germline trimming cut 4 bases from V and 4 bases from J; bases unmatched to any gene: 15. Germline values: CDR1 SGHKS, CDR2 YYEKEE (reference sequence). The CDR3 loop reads CASSPRPGRGQSYGYTF. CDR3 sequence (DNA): TGTGCCAGCAGCCCTCGCCCTGGCAGGGGGCAGAGCTATGGCTACACCTTC.

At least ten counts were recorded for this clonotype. CDR3 sequence: CASSPLRTSGETQYF. CDR3 coding DNA: TGTGCCAGCAGCCCTTTGCGGACTAGCGGAGAGACCCAGTACTTC. V usage is TRBV7-7 and J usage is TRBJ2-5; 10 bases map to TRBD2. The CDR3 runs to 15 residues. The germline V gene has CDR1 SSHAT and CDR2 FNYEAQ (reference sequence). Trimming cost V 5 bases and J 4 bases; bases outside gene matches: 7. The complete variable domain, with remaining parts taken from reference TRBV7-7 and TRBJ2-5, reads GAGVSQSPRYKVTKRGQDVTLRCDPISSHATLYWYQQALGQGPEFLTYFNYEAQPDKSGLPSDRFSAERPEGSISTLTIQRTEQRDSAMYRCASSPLRTSGETQYFGPGTRLLVL.

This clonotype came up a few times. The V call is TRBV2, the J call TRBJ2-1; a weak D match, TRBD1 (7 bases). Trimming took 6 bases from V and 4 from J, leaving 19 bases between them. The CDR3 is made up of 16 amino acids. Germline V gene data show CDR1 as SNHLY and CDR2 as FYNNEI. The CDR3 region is CASSRQGGTTYNEQFF. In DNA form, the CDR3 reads TGTGCCAGCAGCAGACAGGGAGGAACGACATACAATGAGCAGTTCTTC.

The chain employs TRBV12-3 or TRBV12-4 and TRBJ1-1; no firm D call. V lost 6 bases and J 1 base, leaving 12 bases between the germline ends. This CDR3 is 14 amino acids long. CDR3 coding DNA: TGTGCCAGCAGGGTTGGCATCGCGAACACTGAAGCTTTCTTT. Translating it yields CASRVGIANTEAFF.

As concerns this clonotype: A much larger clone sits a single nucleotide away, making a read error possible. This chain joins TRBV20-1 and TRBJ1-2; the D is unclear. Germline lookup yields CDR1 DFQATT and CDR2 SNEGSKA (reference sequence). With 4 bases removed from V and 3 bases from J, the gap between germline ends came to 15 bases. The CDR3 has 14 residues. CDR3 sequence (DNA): TGCAGTGCTACAAGCGAAACACAGTACTATGGCTACACCTTC. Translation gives CSATSETQYYGYTF.

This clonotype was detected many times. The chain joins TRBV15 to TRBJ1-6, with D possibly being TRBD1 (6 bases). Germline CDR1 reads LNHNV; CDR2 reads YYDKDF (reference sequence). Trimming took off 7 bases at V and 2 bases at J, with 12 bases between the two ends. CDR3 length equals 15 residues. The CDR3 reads CATTRTGTYNSPLHF. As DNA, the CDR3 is TGTGCCACCACCCGTACAGGGACCTATAATTCACCCCTCCACTTT.

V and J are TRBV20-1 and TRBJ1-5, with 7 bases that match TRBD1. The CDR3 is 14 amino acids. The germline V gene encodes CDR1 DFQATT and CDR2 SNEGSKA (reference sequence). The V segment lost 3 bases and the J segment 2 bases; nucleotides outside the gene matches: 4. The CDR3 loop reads CSARGGTGNQPQHF. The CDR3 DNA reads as TGCAGTGCTAGGGGCGGGACAGGCAATCAGCCCCAGCATTTT.

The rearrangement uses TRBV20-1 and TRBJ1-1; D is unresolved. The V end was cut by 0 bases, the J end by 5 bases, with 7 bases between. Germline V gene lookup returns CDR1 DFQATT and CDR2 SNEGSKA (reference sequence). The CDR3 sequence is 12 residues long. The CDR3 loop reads CSARETSTEAFF. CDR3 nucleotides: TGCAGTGCTAGAGAAACTTCTACTGAAGCTTTCTTT.

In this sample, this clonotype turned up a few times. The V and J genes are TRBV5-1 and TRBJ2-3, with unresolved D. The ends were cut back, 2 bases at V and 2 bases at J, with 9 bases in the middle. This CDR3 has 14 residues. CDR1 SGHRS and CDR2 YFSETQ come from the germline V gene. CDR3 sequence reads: CASSFDPYTDTQYF. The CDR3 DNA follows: TGCGCCAGCAGCTTCGACCCCTACACAGATACGCAGTATTTT.

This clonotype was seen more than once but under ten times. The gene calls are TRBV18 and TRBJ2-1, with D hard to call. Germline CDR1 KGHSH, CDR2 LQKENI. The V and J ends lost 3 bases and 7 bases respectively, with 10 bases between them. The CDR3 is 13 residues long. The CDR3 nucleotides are TGTGCCAGCTCACCGACGGTACAGAATGAGCAGTTCTTC. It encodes CASSPTVQNEQFF.

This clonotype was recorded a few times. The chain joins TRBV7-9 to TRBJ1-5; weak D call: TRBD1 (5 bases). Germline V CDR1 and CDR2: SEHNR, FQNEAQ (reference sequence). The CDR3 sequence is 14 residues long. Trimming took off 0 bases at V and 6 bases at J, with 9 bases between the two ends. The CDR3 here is CASSLAGAAQPQHF. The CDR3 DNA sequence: TGTGCCAGCAGCTTAGCAGGGGCCGCTCAGCCCCAGCATTTT.

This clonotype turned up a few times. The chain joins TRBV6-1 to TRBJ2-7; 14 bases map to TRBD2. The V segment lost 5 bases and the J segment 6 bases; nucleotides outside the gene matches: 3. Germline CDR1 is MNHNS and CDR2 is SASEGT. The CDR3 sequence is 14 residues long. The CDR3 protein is CASSQTSGRAEQYF. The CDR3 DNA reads TGTGCCAGCAGTCAGACTAGCGGGAGGGCCGAGCAGTACTTC.